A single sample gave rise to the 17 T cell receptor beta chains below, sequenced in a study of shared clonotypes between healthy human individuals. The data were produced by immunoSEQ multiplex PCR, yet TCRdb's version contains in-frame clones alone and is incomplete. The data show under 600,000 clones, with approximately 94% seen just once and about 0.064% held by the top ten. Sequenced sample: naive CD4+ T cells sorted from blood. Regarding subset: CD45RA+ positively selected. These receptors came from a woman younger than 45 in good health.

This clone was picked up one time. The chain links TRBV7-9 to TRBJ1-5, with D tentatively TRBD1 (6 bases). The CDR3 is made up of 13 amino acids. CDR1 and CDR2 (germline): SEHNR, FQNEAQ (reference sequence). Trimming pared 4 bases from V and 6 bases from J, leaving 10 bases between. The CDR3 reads CASSSQGGQPQHF. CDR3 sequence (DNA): TGTGCCAGCAGCTCACAGGGAGGTCAGCCCCAGCATTTT.

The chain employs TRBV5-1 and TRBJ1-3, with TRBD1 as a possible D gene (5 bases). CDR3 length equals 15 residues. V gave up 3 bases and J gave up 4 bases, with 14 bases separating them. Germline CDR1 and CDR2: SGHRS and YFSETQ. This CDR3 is CASSWDGPRGNTIYF. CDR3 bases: TGCGCCAGCAGCTGGGACGGACCCAGAGGAAACACCATATATTTT.

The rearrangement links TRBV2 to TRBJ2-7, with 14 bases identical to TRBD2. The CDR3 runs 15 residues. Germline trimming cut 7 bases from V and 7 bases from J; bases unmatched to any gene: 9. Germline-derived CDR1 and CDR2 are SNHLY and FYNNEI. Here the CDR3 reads CASITGTSGSGEQYF. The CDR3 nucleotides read TGTGCCAGCATCACCGGGACTAGCGGGAGTGGGGAGCAGTACTTC.

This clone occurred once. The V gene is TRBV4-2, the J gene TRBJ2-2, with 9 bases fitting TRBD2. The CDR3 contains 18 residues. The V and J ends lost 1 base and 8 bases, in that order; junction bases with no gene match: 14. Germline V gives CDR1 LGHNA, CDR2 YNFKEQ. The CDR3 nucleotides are TGTGCCAGCAGCCAAGGGAGATGGCCAGCGGGAGGATCAGGGGAGCTGTTTTTT. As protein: CASSQGRWPAGGSGELFF.

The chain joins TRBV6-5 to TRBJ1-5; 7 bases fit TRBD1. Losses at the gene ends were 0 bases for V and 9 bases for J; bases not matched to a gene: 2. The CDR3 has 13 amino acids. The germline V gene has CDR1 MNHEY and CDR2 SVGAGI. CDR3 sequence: CASSYSTGMPQHF. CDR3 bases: TGTGCCAGCAGTTACTCGACAGGGATGCCCCAGCATTTT.

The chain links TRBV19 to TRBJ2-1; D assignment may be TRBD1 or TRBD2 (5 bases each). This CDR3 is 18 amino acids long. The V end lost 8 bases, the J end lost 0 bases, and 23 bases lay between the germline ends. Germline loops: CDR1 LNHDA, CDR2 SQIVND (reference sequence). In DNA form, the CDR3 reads TGTGCCAGTGGAATTTGGGGTACCGGGACGAGCTCCTACAATGAGCAGTTCTTC. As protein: CASGIWGTGTSSYNEQFF.

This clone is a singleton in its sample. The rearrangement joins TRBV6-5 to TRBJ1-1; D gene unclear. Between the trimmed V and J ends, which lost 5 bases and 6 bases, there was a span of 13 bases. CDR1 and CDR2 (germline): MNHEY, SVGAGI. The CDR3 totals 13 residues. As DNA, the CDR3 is TGTGCCAGCAGTCGACTCGGACGGGCTGAAGCTTTCTTT. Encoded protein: CASSRLGRAEAFF.

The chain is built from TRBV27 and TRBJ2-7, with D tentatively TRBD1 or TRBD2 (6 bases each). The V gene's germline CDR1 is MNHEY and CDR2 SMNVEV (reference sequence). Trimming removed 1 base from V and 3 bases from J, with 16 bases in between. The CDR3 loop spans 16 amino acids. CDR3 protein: CASSLYGGQANYEQYF. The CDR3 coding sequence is TGTGCCAGCAGTTTATATGGGGGGCAGGCGAACTACGAGCAGTACTTC.

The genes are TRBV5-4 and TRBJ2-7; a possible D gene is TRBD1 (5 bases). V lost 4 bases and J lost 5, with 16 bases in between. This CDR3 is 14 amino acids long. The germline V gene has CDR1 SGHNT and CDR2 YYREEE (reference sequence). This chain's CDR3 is CASSPTHQGDEQYF. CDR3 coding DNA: TGTGCCAGCAGCCCAACCCATCAAGGGGACGAGCAGTACTTC.

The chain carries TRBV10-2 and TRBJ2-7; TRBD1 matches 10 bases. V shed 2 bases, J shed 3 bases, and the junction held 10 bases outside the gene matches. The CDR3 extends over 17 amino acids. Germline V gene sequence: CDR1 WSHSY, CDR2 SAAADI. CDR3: CASSEPWEGDRGYEQYF. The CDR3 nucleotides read TGCGCCAGCAGTGAGCCTTGGGAAGGGGACAGGGGCTACGAGCAGTACTTC.

This CDR3 is CASSALAGEGEQYF. CDR3 DNA: TGTGCCAGCAGCGCGCTAGCGGGAGAGGGCGAGCAGTACTTC. The chain employs TRBV6-1 and TRBJ2-7, with 10 nucleotides matching TRBD2. J was trimmed by 6 bases and V by 6 bases; bases with no gene match: 8. Germline CDR1 and CDR2: MNHNS and SASEGT. This CDR3 is built from 14 residues.

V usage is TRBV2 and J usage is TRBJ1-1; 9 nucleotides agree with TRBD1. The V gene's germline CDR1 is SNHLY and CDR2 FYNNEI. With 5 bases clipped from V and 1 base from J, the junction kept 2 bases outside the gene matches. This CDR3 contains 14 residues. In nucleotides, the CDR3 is TGTGCCAGCAGTTGGGACAGGGCGAACACTGAAGCTTTCTTT. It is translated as CASSWDRANTEAFF.

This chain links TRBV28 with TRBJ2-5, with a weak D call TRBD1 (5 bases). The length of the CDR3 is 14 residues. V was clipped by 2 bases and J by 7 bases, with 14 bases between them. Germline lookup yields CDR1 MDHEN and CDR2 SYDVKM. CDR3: CASSLAGLGGTQYF. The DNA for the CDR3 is TGTGCCAGCAGTTTAGCAGGGTTAGGCGGGACCCAGTACTTC.

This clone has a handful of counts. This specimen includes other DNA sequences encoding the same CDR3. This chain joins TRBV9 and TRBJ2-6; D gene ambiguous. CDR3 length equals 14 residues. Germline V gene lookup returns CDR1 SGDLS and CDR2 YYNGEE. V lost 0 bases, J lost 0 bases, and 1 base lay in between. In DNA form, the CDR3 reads TGTGCCAGCAGCGTAGACTCTGGGGCCAACGTCCTGACTTTC. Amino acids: CASSVDSGANVLTF. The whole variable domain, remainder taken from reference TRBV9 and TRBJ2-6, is DSGVTQTPKHLITATGQRVTLRCSPRSGDLSVYWYQQSLDQGLQFLIQYYNGEERAKGNILERFSAQQFPDLHSELNLSSLELGDSALYFCASSVDSGANVLTFGAGSRLTVL.

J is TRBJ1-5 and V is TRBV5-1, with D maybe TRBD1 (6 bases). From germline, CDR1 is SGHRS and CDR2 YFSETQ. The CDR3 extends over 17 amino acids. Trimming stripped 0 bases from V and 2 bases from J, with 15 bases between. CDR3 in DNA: TGCGCCAGCAGCTTGGCCAGGACGGGGGCTGGCAATCAGCCCCAGCATTTT. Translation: CASSLARTGAGNQPQHF.

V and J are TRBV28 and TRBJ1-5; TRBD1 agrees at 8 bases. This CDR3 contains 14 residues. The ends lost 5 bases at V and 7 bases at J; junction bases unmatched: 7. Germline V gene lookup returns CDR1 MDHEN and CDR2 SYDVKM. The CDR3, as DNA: TGTGCCAGCAGTCTCCGACAGGGGTGGCAGCCCCAGCATTTT. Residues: CASSLRQGWQPQHF. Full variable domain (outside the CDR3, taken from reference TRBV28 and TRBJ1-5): DVKVTQSSRYLVKRTGEKVFLECVQDMDHENMFWYRQDPGLGLRLIYFSYDVKMKEKGDIPEGYSVSREKKERFSLILESASTNQTSMYLCASSLRQGWQPQHFGDGTRLSIL.

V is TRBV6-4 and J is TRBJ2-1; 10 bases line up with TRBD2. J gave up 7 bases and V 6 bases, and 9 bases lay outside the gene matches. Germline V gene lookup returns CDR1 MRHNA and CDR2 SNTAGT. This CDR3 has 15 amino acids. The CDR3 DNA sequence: TGTGCCAGCAGCCCAACGACTAGCGGGTATAATGAGCAGTTCTTC. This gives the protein CASSPTTSGYNEQFF.